Listed here are 29 T cell receptor beta chains from one sample, sequenced in a study of control samples from healthy donors and cancer patients. The repertoire was sequenced with immunoSEQ multiplex PCR; TCRdb's copy has only in-frame clones and lacks some. This sample has fewer than 300,000 clones, with around 80% found just once. Source material: PBMCs. Receptors were obtained from a woman between 55 and 75 years old with lung cancer.

The CDR3 DNA is TGTGCCAGCAGTGAAACGGGACCGCTAGGCGGGGAGCTGTTTTTT. Translating gives CASSETGPLGGELFF. The genes are TRBV2 and TRBJ2-2; D is perhaps TRBD1 or TRBD2 (5 bases each). The CDR3 sequence is 15 residues long. The V gene lost 2 bases and the J gene lost 7 bases, with 14 bases spanning the gap. Germline CDR1 SNHLY, CDR2 FYNNEI.

The chain carries TRBV18 and TRBJ1-5; 7 positions agree with TRBD1. The CDR3 length is 15 residues. J lost 7 bases, V lost 3 bases, and 9 bases had no gene match. The V gene's germline CDR1 is KGHSH and CDR2 LQKENI. Written as DNA, the CDR3 is TGTGCCAGCTCACCGTCGACAGGGTTCGACCAGCCCCAGCATTTT. This translates into CASSPSTGFDQPQHF.

The sample holds one count of this clone. The rearrangement joins TRBV28 to TRBJ1-1, with 8 bases lining up with TRBD1. CDR1 is MDHEN and CDR2 is SYDVKM in the germline V gene. V was pared by 4 bases and J by 7 bases, with 11 bases of the junction left unmatched. The CDR3 is 15 amino acids. The CDR3 loop reads CASSSRGQGANEAFF. CDR3 nucleotide sequence: TGTGCCAGCAGTTCAAGGGGGCAGGGGGCAAATGAAGCTTTCTTT.

A few counts support this clone. This chain links TRBV2 with TRBJ1-5; 7 bases map to TRBD1. V was clipped by 5 bases and J by 3 bases; unmatched bases: 7. Germline V gene sequence: CDR1 SNHLY, CDR2 FYNNEI. The CDR3 spans 15 residues. The CDR3 loop is CASSRTGQDNQPQHF. The CDR3 DNA is TGTGCCAGCAGTAGAACCGGACAGGACAATCAGCCCCAGCATTTT. Looking up the rest from reference TRBV2 and TRBJ1-5 gives the full variable domain: EPEVTQTPSHQVTQMGQEVILRCVPISNHLYFYWYRQILGQKVEFLVSFYNNEISEKSEIFDDQFSVERPDGSNFTLKIRSTKLEDSAMYFCASSRTGQDNQPQHFGDGTRLSIL.

J is TRBJ1-5 and V is TRBV7-9, with TRBD1 matching over 7 bases. V was pared by 3 bases and J by 7 bases, with 3 bases of the junction left unmatched. This CDR3 has 13 residues. CDR1 and CDR2 from the germline V gene are SEHNR and FQNEAQ (reference sequence). This CDR3 is CASSLGDSQPQHF. The DNA of the CDR3 is TGTGCCAGCAGCTTGGGGGACAGCCAGCCCCAGCATTTT.

The chain links TRBV3-1 (or the pseudogene TRBV3-2) to TRBJ2-1, with D maybe TRBD1 (6 bases). V was clipped by 6 bases and J by 10 bases, with 16 bases between them. CDR3 length: 13 residues. Germline CDR1 reads LGHDT; CDR2 reads YNNKEL (reference sequence). This CDR3 reads CASSNQQGSEQFF. The DNA for the CDR3 is TGTGCCAGCAGTAACCAACAGGGAAGCGAGCAGTTCTTC.

CDR3 region: CASSARLAGGDLAKNIQYF. The CDR3 DNA is TGTGCCAGCAGCGCTCGACTAGCGGGGGGCGATCTAGCCAAAAACATTCAGTACTTC. This chain links TRBV3-1 (or the pseudogene TRBV3-2) with TRBJ2-4; TRBD2 matches at 13 bases. This CDR3 comprises 19 residues. The junction had 10 bases not matched to a gene; V was cut back by 5 bases and J by 0 bases. Germline V CDR1 and CDR2: LGHDT, YNNKEL (reference sequence).

The V and J genes are TRBV6-5 and TRBJ2-7, with a possible D match to TRBD1 (6 bases). The CDR3 extends over 15 amino acids. Germline values: CDR1 MNHEY, CDR2 SVGAGI. Deletions cut 2 bases from V and 2 bases from J, with 13 bases between. CDR3 bases: TGTGCCAGCAGTTACCTACAGGGACCGGCCTACGAGCAGTACTTC. It translates to CASSYLQGPAYEQYF.

Regarding this clone: Within the sample, other DNA sequences also encode this same CDR3. DNA for the CDR3: TGCGCCAGCAGCTCGTTGACAGGGAGCACAGATACGCAGTATTTT. Encoded protein: CASSSLTGSTDTQYF. This chain connects TRBV5-1 to TRBJ2-3; 7 nucleotides align to TRBD1. The CDR3 extends over 15 amino acids. Per the germline V gene, CDR1 is SGHRS and CDR2 is YFSETQ. J gave up 0 bases and V 3 bases, and 4 bases lay outside the gene matches.

The rearrangement uses TRBV20-1 and TRBJ2-1; D gene uncertain. Germline assignment: CDR1 DFQATT and CDR2 SNEGSKA (reference sequence). The CDR3 has 10 amino acids. V lost 4 bases and J lost 13, with 11 bases in between. Here the CDR3 reads CSATGRDQFF. The CDR3 DNA is TGCAGTGCTACGGGCCGTGATCAGTTCTTC.

This sequence joins TRBV28 and TRBJ2-7; D is possibly TRBD2 (5 bases). V gave up 5 bases and J gave up 1 base, with 12 bases separating them. Germline CDR1 is MDHEN and CDR2 is SYDVKM. The CDR3 has 14 amino acids. In DNA form, the CDR3 reads TGTGCCAGCAGTGGAAGCGGACCATCCTACGAGCAGTACTTC. It yields the protein CASSGSGPSYEQYF.

The V and J genes are TRBV3-1 (or the pseudogene TRBV3-2) and TRBJ1-1; weak D call: TRBD1 (6 bases). Germline V lookup: CDR1 LGHDT, CDR2 YNNKEL (reference sequence). Trimming removed 3 bases from V and 5 bases from J, with 10 bases in between. CDR3 length: 13 amino acids. The CDR3, as DNA: TGTGCCAGCAGCCACGGGGGGCCAACTGAAGCTTTCTTT. This translates into CASSHGGPTEAFF.

The V gene is TRBV18, the J gene TRBJ1-3; a possible D gene is TRBD1 (5 bases). Trimming removed 1 base from V and 1 base from J, with 5 bases in between. Germline V gives CDR1 KGHSH, CDR2 LQKENI. The CDR3 sequence is 14 residues long. CDR3 loop: CASSPQGSGNTIYF. DNA of the CDR3: TGTGCCAGCTCACCACAGGGGTCTGGAAACACCATATATTTT.

This clone appeared once. Distinct nucleotide sequences in the sample also encode this CDR3. The rearrangement uses TRBV5-1 and TRBJ2-3; D unclear. V was clipped by 1 base and J by 0 bases, with 9 bases between them. This CDR3 spans 15 amino acids. Looked up from germline, CDR1 is SGHRS and CDR2 is YFSETQ. CDR3 protein: CASSLYGASTDTQYF. The CDR3 DNA follows: TGCGCCAGCAGCTTGTACGGCGCGAGCACAGATACGCAGTATTTT.

V and J are TRBV18 and TRBJ2-7, with D tentatively TRBD1 (6 bases). The CDR3 spans 15 residues. Germline V gene sequence: CDR1 KGHSH, CDR2 LQKENI. Trimming stripped 6 bases from V and 2 bases from J, with 17 bases between. The CDR3 here is CASSSLGATAYEQYF. CDR3 coding DNA: TGTGCCAGCTCGTCGTTGGGGGCCACCGCCTACGAGCAGTACTTC.

The rearrangement joins TRBV11-2 to TRBJ1-2, with D maybe TRBD1 (5 bases). Deletions cut 0 bases from V and 8 bases from J, with 19 bases between. The CDR3 extends over 16 amino acids. CDR1 and CDR2 (germline): SGHAT, FQNNGV. In DNA form, the CDR3 reads TGTGCCAGCAGCTTAGATCCCAGGGATAGTGGGATAGGCTACACCTTC. Protein product: CASSLDPRDSGIGYTF. Looking up the rest from reference TRBV11-2 and TRBJ1-2 gives the full variable domain: EAGVAQSPRYKIIEKRQSVAFWCNPISGHATLYWYQQILGQGPKLLIQFQNNGVVDDSQLPKDRFSAERLKGVDSTLKIQPAKLEDSAVYLCASSLDPRDSGIGYTFGSGTRLTVV.

This clone was counted once. The chain has TRBV4-1 and TRBJ2-3, with 10 bases identical to TRBD2. Germline CDR1 is MGHRA and CDR2 is YSYEKL. This CDR3 spans 16 amino acids. Unmatched junction bases numbered 7, after V lost 1 base and J lost 6 bases. CDR3 in amino acids: CASSQVAASGGDTQYF. DNA of the CDR3: TGCGCCAGCAGCCAAGTTGCGGCTAGCGGGGGTGATACGCAGTATTTT.

V and J are TRBV7-9 and TRBJ1-2, with D perhaps matching TRBD1 (5 bases). V dropped 5 bases and J dropped 7 bases, with 11 bases sitting between them. This CDR3 is built from 12 residues. Germline values: CDR1 SEHNR, CDR2 FQNEAQ (reference sequence). The CDR3 DNA reads as TGTGCCAGCAGCAGGGACCTGGGTGGCTACACCTTC. It codes for CASSRDLGGYTF.

The J gene is TRBJ1-4, the V gene TRBV4-1, with 8 nucleotides matching TRBD1. Per the germline V gene, CDR1 is MGHRA and CDR2 is YSYEKL. The CDR3 extends over 19 amino acids. V was pared by 0 bases and J by 6 bases, with 15 bases of the junction left unmatched. CDR3 sequence: CASSQDPPASGGPHEKLFF. The DNA for the CDR3 is TGCGCCAGCAGCCAAGATCCCCCGGCATCAGGGGGCCCTCATGAAAAACTGTTTTTT.

The chain has TRBV28 and TRBJ2-7, with D tentatively TRBD1 (6 bases). The ends were cut back, 6 bases at V and 5 bases at J, with 29 bases in the middle. The CDR3 runs to 18 residues. Germline CDR1 reads MDHEN; CDR2 reads SYDVKM. The CDR3 DNA sequence: TGTGCCAGCAGATTGGCAGGCCTACAGGGCTTGACGGGCGACGAGCAGTACTTC. Protein product: CASRLAGLQGLTGDEQYF.

The chain joins TRBV5-1 to TRBJ1-5, with unresolved D. The CDR3 has 15 residues. V was clipped by 0 bases and J by 6 bases, with 13 bases between them. Germline CDR1 is SGHRS and CDR2 is YFSETQ. The CDR3 protein is CASSLGSGDGQPQHF. CDR3 nucleotides: TGCGCCAGCAGCTTGGGTTCGGGAGACGGTCAGCCCCAGCATTTT.

A word on this clone: This same CDR3 is encoded by further DNA sequences in the sample. The CDR3 loop is CASSLGQGGTEAFF. CDR3 nucleotide sequence: TGCGCCAGCAGCTTGGGACAGGGTGGAACTGAAGCTTTCTTT. The chain employs TRBV5-1 and TRBJ1-1; 7 bases are a match to TRBD1. V shed 0 bases, J shed 5 bases, and the junction held 4 bases outside the gene matches. Germline CDR1 is SGHRS and CDR2 is YFSETQ. The length of the CDR3 is 14 residues.

The rearrangement links TRBV28 to TRBJ2-2, with D possibly TRBD1 on 6 matching bases. V lost 6 bases and J lost 3, with 17 bases in between. CDR1 is MDHEN and CDR2 is SYDVKM in the germline V gene. The CDR3 has 16 residues. The DNA of the CDR3 is TGTGCCAGCAGACAGACAGGAGCCCCTCACACCGGGGAGCTGTTTTTT. Protein: CASRQTGAPHTGELFF. The full variable domain, in which reference TRBV28 and TRBJ2-2 provide the parts outside the CDR3, is DVKVTQSSRYLVKRTGEKVFLECVQDMDHENMFWYRQDPGLGLRLIYFSYDVKMKEKGDIPEGYSVSREKKERFSLILESASTNQTSMYLCASRQTGAPHTGELFFGEGSRLTVL.

This sequence joins TRBV10-2 and TRBJ2-5; D might be TRBD1 (5 bases). The ends were cut back, 5 bases at V and 5 bases at J, with 15 bases in the middle. Germline V gives CDR1 WSHSY, CDR2 SAAADI. The CDR3 runs 14 residues. CDR3 loop: CASSRERGGETQYF. For the CDR3, the DNA is TGCGCCAGCAGTAGGGAAAGGGGCGGCGAGACCCAGTACTTC.

J is TRBJ1-1 and V is TRBV5-1; D not resolved. The germline V gene has CDR1 SGHRS and CDR2 YFSETQ. The CDR3 is 15 amino acids. Trimming took 4 bases from V and 1 from J, leaving 14 bases between them. The CDR3 is CASSPNSAGNTEAFF. The CDR3 DNA reads as TGCGCCAGCAGCCCTAACAGTGCAGGGAACACTGAAGCTTTCTTT.

The chain joins TRBV5-1 to TRBJ2-2; a possible D gene is TRBD1 (5 bases). The CDR3 length is 15 residues. Trimming cost V 1 base and J 0 bases, with 7 bases left between them. Germline V gene data show CDR1 as SGHRS and CDR2 as YFSETQ. For the CDR3, the DNA is TGCGCCAGCAGCTTGTTCAGGGCGAACACCGGGGAGCTGTTTTTT. It is translated as CASSLFRANTGELFF.

This clone has only one observation. V gene TRBV30 combines with J gene TRBJ2-7; D gene unclear. CDR1 and CDR2 from the germline V gene are GTSNPN and SVGIG (reference sequence). The V gene lost 0 bases and the J gene lost 0 bases, with 9 bases spanning the gap. The CDR3 covers 14 residues. CDR3 nucleotides: TGTGCCTGGAGTGTTGGCGGTTACTCCTACGAGCAGTACTTC. Amino acid sequence: CAWSVGGYSYEQYF.

The rearrangement joins TRBV6-1 to TRBJ1-1; no firm D call. CDR3 length equals 12 residues. Germline CDR1 is MNHNS and CDR2 is SASEGT. V lost 3 bases to trimming and J lost 5 bases, with 7 bases between them. Here the CDR3 reads CASSDMGTEAFF. The CDR3, as DNA: TGTGCCAGCAGTGACATGGGAACTGAAGCTTTCTTT.

This chain uses TRBV7-8 with TRBJ1-6; D is perhaps TRBD1 (6 bases). The CDR3 has 15 residues. With 6 bases removed from V and 10 bases from J, the gap between germline ends came to 19 bases. Germline CDR1 and CDR2: SGHVS and FQNEAQ. CDR3 amino acids: CASSLQGRGVSPLHF. CDR3 nucleotide sequence: TGTGCCAGCAGTTTACAGGGTAGAGGTGTGTCACCCCTCCACTTT.